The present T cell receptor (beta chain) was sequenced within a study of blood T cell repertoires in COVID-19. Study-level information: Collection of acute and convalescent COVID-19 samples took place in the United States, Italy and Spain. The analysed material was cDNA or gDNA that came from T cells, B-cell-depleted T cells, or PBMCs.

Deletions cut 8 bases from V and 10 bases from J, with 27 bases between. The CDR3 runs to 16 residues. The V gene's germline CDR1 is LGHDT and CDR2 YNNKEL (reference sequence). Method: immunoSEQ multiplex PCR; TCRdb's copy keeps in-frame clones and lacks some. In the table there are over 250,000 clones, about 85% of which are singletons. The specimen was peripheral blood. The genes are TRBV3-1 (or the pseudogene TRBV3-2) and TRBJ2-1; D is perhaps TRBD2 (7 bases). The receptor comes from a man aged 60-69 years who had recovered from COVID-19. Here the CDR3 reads CASSPQLPGGLREQFF. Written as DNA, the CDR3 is TGTGCCAGCTCGCCACAGCTCCCCGGGGGGCTCCGCGAGCAGTTCTTC.